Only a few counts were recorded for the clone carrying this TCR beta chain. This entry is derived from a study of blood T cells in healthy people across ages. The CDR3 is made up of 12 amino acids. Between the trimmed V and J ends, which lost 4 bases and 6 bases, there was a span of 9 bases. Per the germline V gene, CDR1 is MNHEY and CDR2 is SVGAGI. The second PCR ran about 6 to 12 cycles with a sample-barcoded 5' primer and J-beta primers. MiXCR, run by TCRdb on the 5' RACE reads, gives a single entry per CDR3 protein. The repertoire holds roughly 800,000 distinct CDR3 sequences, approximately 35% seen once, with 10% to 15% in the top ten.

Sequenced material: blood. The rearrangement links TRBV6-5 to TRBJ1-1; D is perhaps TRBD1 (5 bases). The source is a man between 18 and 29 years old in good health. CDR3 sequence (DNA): TGTGCCAGCAGTTCACCAGGGTCTGAAGCTTTCTTT. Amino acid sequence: CASSSPGSEAFF.